This T cell receptor (beta chain) was observed in a study of T cells in Graves' hyperthyroidism and ophthalmopathy. Study-level findings and limits: Ophthalmopathy prediction by the model preceded onset by a median approximately six months.

Many counts were recorded for this clonotype. Its antigen remains unknown. Trimming at V came to 8 bases and at J to 0 bases, leaving 7 bases not matched to a gene. This CDR3 comprises 14 residues. Per germline, CDR1 SGHRS and CDR2 YFSETQ. RNA transcripts served as the template for amplifying TCR beta CDR3 regions. TCR CDR3 underwent first-round RT-PCR with the HTBI primer set. Using its own MiXCR run on the multiplex PCR reads, TCRdb lists one record per CDR3 protein. The sample holds hundreds of thousands of distinct CDR3 sequences, approximately 15% seen once. The V gene is TRBV5-1, the J gene TRBJ1-1; 7 bases map to TRBD1. The sequencing input was blood. The TCR originated in a woman under 30 with Graves' hyperthyroidism. This CDR3 reads CASRDRVVNTEAFF. For the CDR3, the DNA is TGCGCCAGTCGCGACAGGGTCGTGAACACTGAAGCTTTCTTT.